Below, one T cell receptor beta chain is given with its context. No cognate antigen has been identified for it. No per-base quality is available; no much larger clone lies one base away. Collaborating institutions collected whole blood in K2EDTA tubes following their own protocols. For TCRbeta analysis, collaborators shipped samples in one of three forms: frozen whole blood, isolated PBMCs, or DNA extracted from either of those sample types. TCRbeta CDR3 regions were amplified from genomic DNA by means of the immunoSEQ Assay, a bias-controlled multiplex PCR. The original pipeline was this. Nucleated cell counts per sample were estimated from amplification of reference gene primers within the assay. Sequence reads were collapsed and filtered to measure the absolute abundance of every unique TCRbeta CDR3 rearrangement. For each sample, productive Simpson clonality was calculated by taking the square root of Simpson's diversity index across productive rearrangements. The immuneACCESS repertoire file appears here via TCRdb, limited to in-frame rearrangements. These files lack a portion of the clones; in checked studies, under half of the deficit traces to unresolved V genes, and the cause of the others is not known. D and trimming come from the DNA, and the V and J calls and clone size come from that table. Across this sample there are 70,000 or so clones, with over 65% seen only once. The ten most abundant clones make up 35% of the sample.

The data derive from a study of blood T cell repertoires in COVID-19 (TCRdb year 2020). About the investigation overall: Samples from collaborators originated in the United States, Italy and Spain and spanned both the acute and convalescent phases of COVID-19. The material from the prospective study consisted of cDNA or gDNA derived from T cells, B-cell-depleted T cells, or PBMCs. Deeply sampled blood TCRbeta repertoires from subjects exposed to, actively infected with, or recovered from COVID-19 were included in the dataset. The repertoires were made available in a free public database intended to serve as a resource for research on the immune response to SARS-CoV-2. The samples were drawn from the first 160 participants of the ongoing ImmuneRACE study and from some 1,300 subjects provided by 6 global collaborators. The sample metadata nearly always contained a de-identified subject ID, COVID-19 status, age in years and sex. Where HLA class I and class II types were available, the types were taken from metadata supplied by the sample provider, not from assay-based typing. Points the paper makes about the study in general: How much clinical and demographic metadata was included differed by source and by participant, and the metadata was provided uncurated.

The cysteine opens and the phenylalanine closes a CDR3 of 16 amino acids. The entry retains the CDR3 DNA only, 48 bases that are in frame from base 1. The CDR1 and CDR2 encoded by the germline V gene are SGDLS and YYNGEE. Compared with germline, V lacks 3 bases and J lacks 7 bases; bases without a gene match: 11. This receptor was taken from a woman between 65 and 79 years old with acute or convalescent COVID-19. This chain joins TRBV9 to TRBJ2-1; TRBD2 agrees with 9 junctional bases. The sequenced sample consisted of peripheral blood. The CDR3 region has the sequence CASSEGAGGSWNEQFF. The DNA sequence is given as TGTGCCAGCAGCGAGGGAGCGGGAGGAAGTTGGAATGAGCAGTTCTTC.